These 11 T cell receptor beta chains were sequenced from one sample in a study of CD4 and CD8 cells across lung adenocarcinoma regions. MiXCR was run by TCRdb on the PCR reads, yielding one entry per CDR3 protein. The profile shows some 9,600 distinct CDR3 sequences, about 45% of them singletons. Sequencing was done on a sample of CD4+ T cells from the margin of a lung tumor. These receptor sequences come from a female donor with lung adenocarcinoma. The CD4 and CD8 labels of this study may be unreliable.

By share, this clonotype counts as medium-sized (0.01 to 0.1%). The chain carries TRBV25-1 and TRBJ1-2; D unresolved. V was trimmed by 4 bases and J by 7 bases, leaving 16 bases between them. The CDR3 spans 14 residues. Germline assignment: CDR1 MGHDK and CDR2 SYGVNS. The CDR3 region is CASSGPADSGGYTF. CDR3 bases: TGTGCCAGCAGTGGCCCCGCGGATTCGGGTGGCTACACCTTC.

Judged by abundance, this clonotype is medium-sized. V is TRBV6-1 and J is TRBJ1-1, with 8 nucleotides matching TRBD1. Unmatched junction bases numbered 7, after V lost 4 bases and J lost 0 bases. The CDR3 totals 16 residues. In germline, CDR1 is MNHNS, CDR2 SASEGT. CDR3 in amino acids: CASSAGQGLMNTEAFF. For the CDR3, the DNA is TGTGCCAGCAGTGCTGGACAGGGTCTCATGAACACTGAAGCTTTCTTT.

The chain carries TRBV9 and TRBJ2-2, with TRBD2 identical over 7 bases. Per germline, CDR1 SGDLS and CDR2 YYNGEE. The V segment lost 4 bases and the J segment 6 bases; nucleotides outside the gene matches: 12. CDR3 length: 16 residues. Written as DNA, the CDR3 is TGTGCCAGCAGCCCCAGTCCTAGCGGCAGACCCGGGGAGCTGTTTTTT. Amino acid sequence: CASSPSPSGRPGELFF.

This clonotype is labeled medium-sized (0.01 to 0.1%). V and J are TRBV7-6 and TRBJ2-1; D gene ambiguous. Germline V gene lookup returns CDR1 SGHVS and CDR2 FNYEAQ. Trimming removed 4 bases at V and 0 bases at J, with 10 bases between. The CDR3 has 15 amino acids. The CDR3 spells CASSSRFSSYNEQFF. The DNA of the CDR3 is TGTGCCAGCAGCTCCCGTTTTAGCTCCTACAATGAGCAGTTCTTC.

CDR3: CASSKGTSGQDTQYF. The CDR3 DNA reads as TGTGCCAGCAGTAAAGGGACCTCGGGTCAAGATACGCAGTATTTT. This chain uses TRBV6-1 with TRBJ2-3; D tentatively fits TRBD1 or TRBD2 (5 bases each). Germline V gene lookup returns CDR1 MNHNS and CDR2 SASEGT. The CDR3 has 15 amino acids. Trimming took off 5 bases at V and 5 bases at J, with 17 bases between the two ends.

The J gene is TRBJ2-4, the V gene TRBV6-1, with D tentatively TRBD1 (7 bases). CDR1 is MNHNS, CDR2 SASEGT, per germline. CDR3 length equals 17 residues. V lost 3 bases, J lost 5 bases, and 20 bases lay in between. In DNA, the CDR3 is TGTGCCAGCAGTGAGGCGCAGGGGGGACGGGGCCAAAACATTCAGTACTTC. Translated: CASSEAQGGRGQNIQYF.

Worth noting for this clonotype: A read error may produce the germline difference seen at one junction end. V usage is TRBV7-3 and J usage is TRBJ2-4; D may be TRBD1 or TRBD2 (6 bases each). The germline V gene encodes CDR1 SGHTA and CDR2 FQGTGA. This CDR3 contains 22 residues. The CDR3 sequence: CASSVDTAAGGLHGRDQNIQYF. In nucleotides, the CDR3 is TGTGCCAGCAGCGTAGACACCGCCGCCGGGGGCCTGCATGGTCGTGACCAAAACATCCAGTACTTC.

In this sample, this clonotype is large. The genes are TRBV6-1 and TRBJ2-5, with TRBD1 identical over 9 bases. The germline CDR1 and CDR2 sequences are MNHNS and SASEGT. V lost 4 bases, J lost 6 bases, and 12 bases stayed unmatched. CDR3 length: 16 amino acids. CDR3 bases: TGTGCCAGCAGTGCAGCGCACGGGACAGGGATTAAGACCCAGTACTTC. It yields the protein CASSAAHGTGIKTQYF.

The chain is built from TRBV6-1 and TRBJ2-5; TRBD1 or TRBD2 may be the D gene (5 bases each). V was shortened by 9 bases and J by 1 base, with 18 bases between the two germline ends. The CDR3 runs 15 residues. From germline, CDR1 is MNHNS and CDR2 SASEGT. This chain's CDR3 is CARGLGGLAQETQYF. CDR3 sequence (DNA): TGTGCCAGGGGGCTCGGAGGCTTAGCCCAAGAGACCCAGTACTTC.

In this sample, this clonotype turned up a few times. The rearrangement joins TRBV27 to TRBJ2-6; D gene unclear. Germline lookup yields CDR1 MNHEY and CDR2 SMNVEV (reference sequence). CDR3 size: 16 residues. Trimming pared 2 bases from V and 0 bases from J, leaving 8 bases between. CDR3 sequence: CASSLVQSSGANVLTF. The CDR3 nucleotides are TGTGCCAGCAGTTTAGTACAGAGCTCTGGGGCCAACGTCCTGACTTTC.

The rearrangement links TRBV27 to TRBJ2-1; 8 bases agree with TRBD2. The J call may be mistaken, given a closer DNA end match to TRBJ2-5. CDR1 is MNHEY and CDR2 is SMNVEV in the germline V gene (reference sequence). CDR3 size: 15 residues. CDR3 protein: CASSLRPGGQETQYF. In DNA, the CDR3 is TGTGCCAGCAGTTTACGGCCGGGAGGGCAAGAGACCCAGTACTTC.